The sequence of this T cell receptor (beta chain) was determined in a study of metastatic and nonmetastatic thyroid tumors. As for the study in general: Both malignant and benign thyroid patients supplied peripheral blood and tumor or nodule tissue samples, across which the repertoires of these patients were then compared.

This clone has ten or more counts. What it binds is not known. Patients were all untreated before their thyroid surgery. The germline V gene encodes CDR1 DFQATT and CDR2 SNEGSKA (reference sequence). The CDR3 consists of 14 residues. V trimming: 4 bases; J trimming: 4 bases; junction bases outside the gene matches: 6. Study-level points and caveats: For both blood and tumor, malignant thyroid tumors reportedly showed significantly higher TCR beta diversity than benign nodules did.

Through MiXCR, TCRdb re-clonotyped the PCR reads. The top ten clones hold around 10% of a sample with about 93,000 clones, roughly an eighth of them seen once. This chain joins TRBV20-1 and TRBJ2-2; 7 bases align to TRBD1. The clonotype comes from a female donor with papillary thyroid cancer or a benign thyroid nodule (not recorded which). Some clones in this sample may be carry-over from other donors' samples. The sequenced material came from blood. The CDR3 coding sequence is TGCAGTGCTAAGAAGGCAGGGGGCACCGGGGAGCTGTTTTTT. It is translated as CSAKKAGGTGELFF.